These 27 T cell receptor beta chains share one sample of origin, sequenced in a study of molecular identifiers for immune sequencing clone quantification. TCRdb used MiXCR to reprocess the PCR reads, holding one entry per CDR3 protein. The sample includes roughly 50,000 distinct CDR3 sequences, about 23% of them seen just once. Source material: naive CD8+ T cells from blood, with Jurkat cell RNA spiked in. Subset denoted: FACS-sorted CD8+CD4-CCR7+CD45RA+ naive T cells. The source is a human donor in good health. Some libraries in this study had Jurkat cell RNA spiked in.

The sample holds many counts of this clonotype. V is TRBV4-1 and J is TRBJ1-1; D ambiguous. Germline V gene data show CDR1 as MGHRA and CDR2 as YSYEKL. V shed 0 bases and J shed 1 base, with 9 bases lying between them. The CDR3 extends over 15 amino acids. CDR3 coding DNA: TGCGCCAGCAGCCAAGACGAGGGCCGGAACACTGAAGCTTTCTTT. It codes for CASSQDEGRNTEAFF.

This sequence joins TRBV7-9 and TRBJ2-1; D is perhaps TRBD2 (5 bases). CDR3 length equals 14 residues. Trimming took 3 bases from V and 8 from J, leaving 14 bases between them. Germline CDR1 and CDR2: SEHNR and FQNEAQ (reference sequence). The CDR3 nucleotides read TGTGCCAGCAGCTTTACCACGCCGAGGGATGAGCAGTTCTTC. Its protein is CASSFTTPRDEQFF.

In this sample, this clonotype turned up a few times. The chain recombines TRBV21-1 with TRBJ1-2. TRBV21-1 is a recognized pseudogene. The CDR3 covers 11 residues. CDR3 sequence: CAAKTNYGYTF. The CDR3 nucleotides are TGTGCCGCCAAAACTAACTATGGCTACACCTTC.

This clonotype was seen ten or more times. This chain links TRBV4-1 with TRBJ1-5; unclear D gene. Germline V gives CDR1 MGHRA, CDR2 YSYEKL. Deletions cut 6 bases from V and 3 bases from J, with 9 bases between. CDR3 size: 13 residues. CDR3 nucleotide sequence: TGCGCCAGCAGGGACGGAAACAATCAGCCCCAGCATTTT. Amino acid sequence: CASRDGNNQPQHF.

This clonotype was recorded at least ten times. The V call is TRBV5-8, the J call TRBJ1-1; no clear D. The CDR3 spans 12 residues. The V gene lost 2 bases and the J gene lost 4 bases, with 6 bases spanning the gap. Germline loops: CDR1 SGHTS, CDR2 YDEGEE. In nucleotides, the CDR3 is TGTGCCAGCAGCTTCCCAGGCACTGAAGCTTTCTTT. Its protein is CASSFPGTEAFF.

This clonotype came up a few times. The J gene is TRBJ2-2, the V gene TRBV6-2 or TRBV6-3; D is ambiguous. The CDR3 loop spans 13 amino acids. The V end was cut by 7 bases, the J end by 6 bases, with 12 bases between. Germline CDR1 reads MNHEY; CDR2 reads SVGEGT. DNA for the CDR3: TGTGCCAGCACCCTTACTGTCGCCGGGGAGCTGTTTTTT. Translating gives CASTLTVAGELFF.

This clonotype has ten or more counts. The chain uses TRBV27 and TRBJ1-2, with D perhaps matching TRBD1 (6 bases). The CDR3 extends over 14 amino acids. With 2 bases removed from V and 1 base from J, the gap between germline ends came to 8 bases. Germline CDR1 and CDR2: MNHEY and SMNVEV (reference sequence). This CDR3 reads CASSLGGDNYGYTF. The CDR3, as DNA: TGTGCCAGCAGTTTAGGGGGCGATAACTATGGCTACACCTTC.

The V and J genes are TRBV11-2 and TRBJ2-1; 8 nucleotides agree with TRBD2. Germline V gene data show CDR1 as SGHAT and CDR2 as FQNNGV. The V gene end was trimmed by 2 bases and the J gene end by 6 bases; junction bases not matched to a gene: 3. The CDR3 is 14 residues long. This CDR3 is CASSLLGLANEQFF. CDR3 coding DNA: TGTGCCAGCAGCTTACTCGGACTAGCCAATGAGCAGTTCTTC.

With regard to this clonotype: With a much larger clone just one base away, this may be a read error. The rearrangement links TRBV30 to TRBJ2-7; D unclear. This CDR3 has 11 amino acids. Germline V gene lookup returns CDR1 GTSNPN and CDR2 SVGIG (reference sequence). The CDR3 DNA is TGTGCCTGGAGTCTCCTCTACAAGCAGTACTTC. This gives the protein CAWSLLYKQYF.

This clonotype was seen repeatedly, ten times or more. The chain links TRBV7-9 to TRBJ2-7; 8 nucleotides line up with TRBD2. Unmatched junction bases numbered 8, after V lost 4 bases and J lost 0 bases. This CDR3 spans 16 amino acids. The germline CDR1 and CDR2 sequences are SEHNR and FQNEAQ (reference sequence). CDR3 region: CASSSNKRGSSYEQYF. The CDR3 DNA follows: TGTGCCAGCAGCTCCAACAAGCGGGGGAGCTCCTACGAGCAGTACTTC.

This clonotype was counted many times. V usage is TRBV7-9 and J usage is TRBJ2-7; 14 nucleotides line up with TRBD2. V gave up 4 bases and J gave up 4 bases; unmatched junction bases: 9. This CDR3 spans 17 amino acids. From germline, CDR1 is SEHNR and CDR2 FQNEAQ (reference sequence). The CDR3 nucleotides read TGTGCCAGCAGCTCCGGACTAGCGGGAGGCAAGGGGTACGAGCAGTACTTC. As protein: CASSSGLAGGKGYEQYF.

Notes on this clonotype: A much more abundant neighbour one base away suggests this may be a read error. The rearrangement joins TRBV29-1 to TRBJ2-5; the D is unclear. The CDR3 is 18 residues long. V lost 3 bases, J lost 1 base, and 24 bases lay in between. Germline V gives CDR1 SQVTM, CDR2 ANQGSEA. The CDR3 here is CSVESPGPYSASQETQYF. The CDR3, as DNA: TGCAGCGTTGAGAGCCCGGGTCCTTACTCCGCCTCCCAAGAGACCCAGTACTTC. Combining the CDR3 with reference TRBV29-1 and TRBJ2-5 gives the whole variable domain SAVISQKPSRDICQRGTSLTIQCQVDSQVTMMFWYRQQPGQSLTLIATANQGSEATYESGFVIDKFPISRPNLTFSTLTVSNMSPEDSSIYLCSVESPGPYSASQETQYFGPGTRLLVL.

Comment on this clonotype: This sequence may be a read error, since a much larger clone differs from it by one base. The CDR3 here is CSARGAQAASTYEQYF. The CDR3 region has the DNA TGCAGTGCTAGGGGGGCGCAGGCAGCGAGTACCTACGAGCAGTACTTC. The chain has TRBV20-1 and TRBJ2-7; a possible D gene is TRBD1 (6 bases). V lost 3 bases and J 2 bases, leaving 20 bases between the germline ends. Per the germline V gene, CDR1 is DFQATT and CDR2 is SNEGSKA (reference sequence). The CDR3 is 16 residues long.

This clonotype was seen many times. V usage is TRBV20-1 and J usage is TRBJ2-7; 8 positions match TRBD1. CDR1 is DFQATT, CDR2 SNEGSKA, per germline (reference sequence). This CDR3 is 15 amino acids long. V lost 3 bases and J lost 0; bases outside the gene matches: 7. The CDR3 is CSARSGQERSYEQYF. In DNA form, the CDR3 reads TGCAGTGCTAGGTCGGGACAGGAACGCTCCTACGAGCAGTACTTC.

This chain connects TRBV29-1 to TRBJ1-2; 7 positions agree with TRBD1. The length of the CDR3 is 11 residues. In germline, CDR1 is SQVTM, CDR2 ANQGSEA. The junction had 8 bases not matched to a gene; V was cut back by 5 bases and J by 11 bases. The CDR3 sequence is CSVSLQGDYTF. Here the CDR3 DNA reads TGCAGCGTTAGTTTGCAGGGGGATTACACCTTC.

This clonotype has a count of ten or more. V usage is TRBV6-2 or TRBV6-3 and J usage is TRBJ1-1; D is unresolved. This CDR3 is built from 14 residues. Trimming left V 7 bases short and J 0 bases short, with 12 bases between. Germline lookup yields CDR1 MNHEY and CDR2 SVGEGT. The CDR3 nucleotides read TGTGCCAGCAAGTATCCGAGGATGAACACTGAAGCTTTCTTT. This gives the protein CASKYPRMNTEAFF.

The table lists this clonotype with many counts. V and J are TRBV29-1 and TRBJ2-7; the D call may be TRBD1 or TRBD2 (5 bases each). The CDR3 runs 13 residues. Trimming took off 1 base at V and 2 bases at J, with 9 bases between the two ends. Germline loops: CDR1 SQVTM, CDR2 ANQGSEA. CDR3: CSVEGGPTYEQYF. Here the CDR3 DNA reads TGCAGCGTTGAAGGGGGACCGACCTACGAGCAGTACTTC.

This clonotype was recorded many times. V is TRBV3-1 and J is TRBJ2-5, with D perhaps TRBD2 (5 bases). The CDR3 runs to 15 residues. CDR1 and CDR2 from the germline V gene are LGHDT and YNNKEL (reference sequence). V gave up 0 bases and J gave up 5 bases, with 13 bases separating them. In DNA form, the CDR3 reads TGTGCCAGCAGCCAAGATCGTCCTAGCCTGGAGACCCAGTACTTC. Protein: CASSQDRPSLETQYF.

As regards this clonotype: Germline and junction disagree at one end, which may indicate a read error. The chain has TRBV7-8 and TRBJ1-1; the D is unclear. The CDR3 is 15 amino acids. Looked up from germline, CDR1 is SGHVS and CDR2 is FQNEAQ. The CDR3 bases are TGTGCCAGCAGCTTCGTTTTGGGAGGTGGCACTGAAGCTGTCTTT. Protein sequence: CASSFVLGGGTEAVF.

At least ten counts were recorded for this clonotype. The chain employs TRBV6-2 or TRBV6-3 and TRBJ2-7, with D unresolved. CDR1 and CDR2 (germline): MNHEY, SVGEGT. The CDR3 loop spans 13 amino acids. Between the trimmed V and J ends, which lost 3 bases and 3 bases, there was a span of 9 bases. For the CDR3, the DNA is TGTGCCAGCAGTTATACGGGTCACTACGAGCAGTACTTC. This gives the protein CASSYTGHYEQYF.

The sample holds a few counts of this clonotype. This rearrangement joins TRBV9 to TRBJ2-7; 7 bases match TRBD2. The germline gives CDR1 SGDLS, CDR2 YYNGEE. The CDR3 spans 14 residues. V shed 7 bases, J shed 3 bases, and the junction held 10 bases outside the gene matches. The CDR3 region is CASGDYPSGYEQYF. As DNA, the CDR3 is TGTGCCAGCGGCGATTATCCTAGCGGCTACGAGCAGTACTTC.

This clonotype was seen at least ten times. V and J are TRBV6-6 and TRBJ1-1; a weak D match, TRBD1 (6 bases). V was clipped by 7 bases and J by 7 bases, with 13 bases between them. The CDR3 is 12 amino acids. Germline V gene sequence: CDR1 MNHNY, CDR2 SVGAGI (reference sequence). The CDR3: CASTSGQLEAFF. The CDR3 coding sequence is TGTGCCAGCACCTCAGGACAGCTTGAAGCTTTCTTT.

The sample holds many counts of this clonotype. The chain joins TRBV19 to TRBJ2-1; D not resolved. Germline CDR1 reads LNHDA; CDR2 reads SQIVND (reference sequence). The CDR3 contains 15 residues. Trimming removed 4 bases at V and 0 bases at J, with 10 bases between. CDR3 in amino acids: CASSSWSSSYNEQFF. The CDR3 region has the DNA TGTGCCAGTAGTAGTTGGTCCAGCTCCTACAATGAGCAGTTCTTC.

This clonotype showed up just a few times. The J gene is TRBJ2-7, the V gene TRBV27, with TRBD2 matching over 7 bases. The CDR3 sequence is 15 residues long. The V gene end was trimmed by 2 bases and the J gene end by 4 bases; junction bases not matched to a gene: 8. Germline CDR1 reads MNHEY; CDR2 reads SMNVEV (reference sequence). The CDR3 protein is CASSLDLLGRYEQYF. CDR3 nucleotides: TGTGCCAGCAGTTTAGATCTGCTCGGGAGGTACGAGCAGTACTTC.

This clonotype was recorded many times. The CDR3 loop is CASSTGTGTDTQYF. The DNA of the CDR3 is TGTGCCAGCAGCACAGGGACAGGCACAGATACGCAGTATTTT. The J gene is TRBJ2-3, the V gene TRBV5-4; 7 nucleotides match TRBD1. Germline trimming cut 4 bases from V and 1 base from J; bases unmatched to any gene: 3. The germline CDR1 and CDR2 sequences are SGHNT and YYREEE (reference sequence). CDR3 length equals 14 residues.

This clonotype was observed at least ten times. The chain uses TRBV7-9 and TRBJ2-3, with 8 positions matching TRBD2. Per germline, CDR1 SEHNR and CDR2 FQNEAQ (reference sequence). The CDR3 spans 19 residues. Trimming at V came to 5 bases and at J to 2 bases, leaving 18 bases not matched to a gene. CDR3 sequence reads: CASSNSLTSSGTATDTQYF. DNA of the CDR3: TGTGCCAGCAGCAACTCCCTTACAAGTAGCGGGACGGCCACAGATACGCAGTATTTT.

CDR3 coding DNA: TGTGCCAGCAGTTTATGGAGGGGTGCCTACGAGCAGTACTTC. This sequence encodes CASSLWRGAYEQYF. The chain joins TRBV27 to TRBJ2-7; D may be TRBD2 (6 bases). The CDR3 contains 14 residues. CDR1 is MNHEY and CDR2 is SMNVEV in the germline V gene (reference sequence). The V and J ends lost 1 base and 2 bases respectively, with 9 bases between them.